The 13 T cell receptor beta chains in this list originate from one sample, sequenced in a study of blood T cell repertoires in COVID-19 (dated by TCRdb to 2018 to 2020). Library preparation employed the immunoSEQ multiplex PCR assay. In TCRdb, the immuneACCESS table is reduced to in-frame sequences with V and J assigned. These tables do not hold every clone; where another copy was compared, an unresolved V gene accounts for under half, and the others remain unexplained. The sample table shows about 270,000 clones, and around 81% are seen once. The ten largest make up just under 3% of the sample. Sequencing was performed on peripheral blood. The receptor source for this set is a woman in her fifties or sixties with active or convalescent COVID-19.

The chain employs TRBV19 and TRBJ2-5, with D possibly matching TRBD2 (6 bases). This CDR3 comprises 16 residues. The germline V and J ends were trimmed by 3 bases and 6 bases, with 20 bases remaining between them. Germline V gene sequence: CDR1 LNHDA, CDR2 SQIVND (reference sequence). The CDR3 sequence is CASSMRFGRRGKTQYF. The CDR3 DNA reads TGTGCCAGTAGTATGCGGTTCGGCAGGAGGGGAAAGACCCAGTACTTC.

The DNA of the CDR3 is TGTGCCAGCAGCTCCAGCGGGGTGGTCACCGGGGAGCTGTTTTTT. Its translation: CASSSSGVVTGELFF. The chain employs TRBV6-5 and TRBJ2-2; TRBD2 matches 7 bases. V shed 6 bases and J 4 bases; nucleotides not matched to a gene: 8. This CDR3 has 15 amino acids. Germline CDR1 and CDR2: MNHEY and SVGAGI.

This chain links TRBV3-1 (or the pseudogene TRBV3-2) with TRBJ2-1; possible D gene TRBD2, 6 bases. This CDR3 has 16 residues. Germline loops: CDR1 LGHDT, CDR2 YNNKEL (reference sequence). V was trimmed by 0 bases and J by 0 bases, leaving 9 bases between them. CDR3 amino acids: CASSQDGGASYNEQFF. CDR3 nucleotide sequence: TGTGCCAGCAGCCAAGACGGCGGGGCCTCCTACAATGAGCAGTTCTTC.

This clone was seen a handful of times. This CDR3 is also generated by other DNA sequences in the sample. V and J are TRBV18 and TRBJ2-7; D unresolved. V lost 6 bases, J lost 0 bases, and 6 bases lay in between. Germline loops: CDR1 KGHSH, CDR2 LQKENI. CDR3 length equals 12 residues. The CDR3 DNA is TGTGCCAGCTCCCCTAGCTCCTACGAGCAGTACTTC. Protein: CASSPSSYEQYF.

The chain combines TRBV7-3 with TRBJ2-6; the D gene is possibly TRBD1 (5 bases). The CDR3 runs 16 residues. Trimming cost V 3 bases and J 2 bases, with 11 bases left between them. Per the germline V gene, CDR1 is SGHTA and CDR2 is FQGTGA. CDR3 protein: CASSFQGQAGANVLTF. The CDR3, as DNA: TGTGCCAGCAGCTTCCAGGGTCAGGCTGGGGCCAACGTCCTGACTTTC.

The chain carries TRBV15 and TRBJ2-7; 11 nucleotides align to TRBD2. Germline CDR1 is LNHNV and CDR2 is YYDKDF (reference sequence). The ends lost 5 bases at V and 3 bases at J; junction bases unmatched: 6. This CDR3 comprises 15 residues. CDR3 amino acids: CATSQPTSGGYEQYF. The CDR3 region has the DNA TGTGCCACCAGCCAGCCAACTAGCGGGGGCTACGAGCAGTACTTC.

The chain couples TRBV7-2 to TRBJ2-1; TRBD2 aligns across 10 bases. The CDR3 has 17 amino acids. Germline values: CDR1 SGHTA, CDR2 FQGNSA. V shed 1 base, J shed 4 bases, and the junction held 7 bases outside the gene matches. CDR3: CASSLERGGMSYNEQFF. CDR3 DNA: TGTGCCAGCAGCTTAGAGCGGGGGGGCATGTCGTACAATGAGCAGTTCTTC.

The chain couples TRBV6-2 or TRBV6-3 to TRBJ2-2; D unclear. V dropped 1 base and J dropped 2 bases, with 2 bases sitting between them. CDR3 length: 13 residues. Germline-derived CDR1 and CDR2 are MNHEY and SVGEGT. DNA of the CDR3: TGTGCCAGCAGTTACTTAAACACCGGGGAGCTGTTTTTT. Its protein product is CASSYLNTGELFF.

The rearrangement links TRBV7-8 to TRBJ1-2; D uncertain. Germline CDR1 SGHVS, CDR2 FQNEAQ. V dropped 5 bases and J dropped 1 base, with 11 bases sitting between them. The CDR3 length is 14 residues. The CDR3 region is CASSVGLLNYGYTF. As DNA, the CDR3 is TGTGCCAGCAGCGTCGGACTGCTTAACTATGGCTACACCTTC.

V and J are TRBV29-1 and TRBJ1-1, with TRBD1 matching over 11 bases. CDR1 and CDR2 from the germline V gene are SQVTM and ANQGSEA. V shed 7 bases and J 13 bases; nucleotides not matched to a gene: 8. CDR3 size: 11 residues. The CDR3 protein is CSASPGQGVFF. In nucleotides, the CDR3 is TGCAGCGCCTCTCCGGGACAGGGGGTTTTCTTT.

The chain recombines TRBV6-2 or TRBV6-3 with TRBJ2-2; D unclear. V was trimmed by 2 bases and J by 0 bases, leaving 7 bases between them. The CDR3 covers 15 residues. Germline values: CDR1 MNHEY, CDR2 SVGEGT. This CDR3 reads CASSYGGSNTGELFF. The CDR3 bases are TGTGCCAGCAGTTACGGCGGCTCGAACACCGGGGAGCTGTTTTTT.

The gene calls are TRBV28 and TRBJ2-7; 13 nucleotides align to TRBD2. The junction had 5 bases not matched to a gene; V was cut back by 6 bases and J by 3 bases. Germline lookup yields CDR1 MDHEN and CDR2 SYDVKM. This CDR3 is 15 amino acids long. CDR3 coding DNA: TGTGCCAGCAGGGGGGGACTAGCGGGGAACTACGAGCAGTACTTC. It yields the protein CASRGGLAGNYEQYF.

The genes are TRBV27 and TRBJ1-2, with 9 bases aligning to TRBD1. Unmatched junction bases numbered 9, after V lost 5 bases and J lost 5 bases. The V gene's germline CDR1 is MNHEY and CDR2 SMNVEV (reference sequence). The CDR3 extends over 15 amino acids. The CDR3 sequence: CASSPSWTGAYGYTF. Here the CDR3 DNA reads TGTGCCAGCAGTCCTTCCTGGACAGGGGCGTATGGCTACACCTTC.